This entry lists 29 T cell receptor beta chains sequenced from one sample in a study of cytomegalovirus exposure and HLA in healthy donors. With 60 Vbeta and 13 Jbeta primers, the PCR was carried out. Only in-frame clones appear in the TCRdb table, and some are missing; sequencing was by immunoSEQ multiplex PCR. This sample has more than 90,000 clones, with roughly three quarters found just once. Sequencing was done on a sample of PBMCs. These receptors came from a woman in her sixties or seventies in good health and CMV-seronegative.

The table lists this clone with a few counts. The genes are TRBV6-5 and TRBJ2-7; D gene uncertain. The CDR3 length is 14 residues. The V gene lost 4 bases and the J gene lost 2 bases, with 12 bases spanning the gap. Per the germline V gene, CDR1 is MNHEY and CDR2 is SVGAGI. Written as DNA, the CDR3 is TGTGCCAGCAGTTCCACATACCCCGCCTACGAGCAGTACTTC. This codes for CASSSTYPAYEQYF.

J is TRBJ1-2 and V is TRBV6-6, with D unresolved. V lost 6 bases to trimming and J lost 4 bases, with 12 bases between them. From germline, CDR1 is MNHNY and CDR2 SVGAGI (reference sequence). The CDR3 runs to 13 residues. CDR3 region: CASSRQGTYGYTF. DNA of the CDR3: TGTGCCAGCAGCCGACAAGGCACCTATGGCTACACCTTC.

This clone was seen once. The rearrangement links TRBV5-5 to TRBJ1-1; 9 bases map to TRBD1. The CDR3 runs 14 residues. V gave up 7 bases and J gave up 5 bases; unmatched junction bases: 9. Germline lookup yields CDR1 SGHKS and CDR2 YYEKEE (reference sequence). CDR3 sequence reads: CASRQTGGGTEAFF. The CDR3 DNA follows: TGTGCCAGCCGACAGACAGGGGGAGGGACTGAAGCTTTCTTT.

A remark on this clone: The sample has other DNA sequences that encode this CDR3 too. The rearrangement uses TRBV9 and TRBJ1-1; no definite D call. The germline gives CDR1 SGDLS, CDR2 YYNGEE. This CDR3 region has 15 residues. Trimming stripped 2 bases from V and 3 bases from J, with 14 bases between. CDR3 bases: TGTGCCAGCAGCGTCCTCCAGATTCCACACACTGAAGCTTTCTTT. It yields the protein CASSVLQIPHTEAFF.

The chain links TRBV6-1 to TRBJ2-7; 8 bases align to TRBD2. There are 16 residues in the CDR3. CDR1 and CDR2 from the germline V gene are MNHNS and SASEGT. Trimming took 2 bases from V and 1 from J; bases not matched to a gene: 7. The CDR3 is CASSELAGNPSYEQYF. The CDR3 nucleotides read TGTGCCAGCAGTGAATTAGCGGGAAACCCTTCCTACGAGCAGTACTTC.

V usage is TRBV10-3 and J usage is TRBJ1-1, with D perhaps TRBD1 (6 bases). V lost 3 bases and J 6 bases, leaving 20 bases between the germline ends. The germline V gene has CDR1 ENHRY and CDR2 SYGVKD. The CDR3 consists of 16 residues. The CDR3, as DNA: TGTGCCATCAGTGACGGACATGGGGGGGGCGACGCTGAAGCTTTCTTT. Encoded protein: CAISDGHGGGDAEAFF.

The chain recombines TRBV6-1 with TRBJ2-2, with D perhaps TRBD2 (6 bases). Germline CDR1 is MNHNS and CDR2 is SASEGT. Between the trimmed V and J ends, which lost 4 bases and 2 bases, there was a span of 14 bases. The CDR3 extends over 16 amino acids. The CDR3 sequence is CASSGGLSLNTGELFF. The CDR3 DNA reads TGTGCCAGCAGTGGGGGACTCTCACTAAACACCGGGGAGCTGTTTTTT.

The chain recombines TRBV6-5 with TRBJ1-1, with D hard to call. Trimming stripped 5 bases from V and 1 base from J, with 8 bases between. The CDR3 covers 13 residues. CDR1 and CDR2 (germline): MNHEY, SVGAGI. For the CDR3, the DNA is TGTGCCAGCAGTCCGAACAAGAACACTGAAGCTTTCTTT. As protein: CASSPNKNTEAFF.

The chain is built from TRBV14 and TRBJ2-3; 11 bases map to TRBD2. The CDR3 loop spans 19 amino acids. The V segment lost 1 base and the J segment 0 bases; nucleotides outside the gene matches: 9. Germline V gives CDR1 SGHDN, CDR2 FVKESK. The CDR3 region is CASSQALTSGVPSTDTQYF. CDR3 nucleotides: TGTGCCAGCAGCCAAGCCTTGACTAGCGGGGTGCCTAGCACAGATACGCAGTATTTT.

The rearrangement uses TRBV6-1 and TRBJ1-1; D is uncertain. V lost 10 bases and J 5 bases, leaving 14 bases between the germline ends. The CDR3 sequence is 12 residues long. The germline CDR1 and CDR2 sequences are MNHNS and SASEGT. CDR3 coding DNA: TGTGCCACCATTTCCCCGGGGACTGAAGCTTTCTTT. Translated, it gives CATISPGTEAFF.

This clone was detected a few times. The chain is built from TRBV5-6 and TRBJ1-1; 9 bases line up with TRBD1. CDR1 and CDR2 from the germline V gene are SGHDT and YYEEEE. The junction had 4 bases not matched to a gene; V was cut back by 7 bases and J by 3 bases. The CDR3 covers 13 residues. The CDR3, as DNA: TGTGCCAGCGGGACAGGGCGGGACACTGAAGCTTTCTTT. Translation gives CASGTGRDTEAFF.

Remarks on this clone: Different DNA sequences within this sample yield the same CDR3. In DNA, the CDR3 is TGTGCCAGTAGTACTGGAGGGACCCAGTACTTC. The encoded protein is CASSTGGTQYF. The chain uses TRBV19 and TRBJ2-5, with D perhaps matching TRBD2 (5 bases). The CDR3 length is 11 residues. V was trimmed by 4 bases and J by 7 bases, leaving 7 bases between them. Germline CDR1 and CDR2: LNHDA and SQIVND (reference sequence).

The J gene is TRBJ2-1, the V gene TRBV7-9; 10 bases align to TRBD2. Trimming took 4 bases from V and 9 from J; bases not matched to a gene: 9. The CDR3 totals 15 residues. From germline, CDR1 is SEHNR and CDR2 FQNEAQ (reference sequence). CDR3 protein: CASSYGLAARIEQFF. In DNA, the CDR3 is TGTGCCAGCAGCTACGGACTAGCGGCGAGGATTGAGCAGTTCTTC. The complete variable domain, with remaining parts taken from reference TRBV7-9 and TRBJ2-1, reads DTGVSQNPRHKITKRGQNVTFRCDPISEHNRLYWYRQTLGQGPEFLTYFQNEAQLEKSRLLSDRFSAERPKGSFSTLEIQRTEQGDSAMYLCASSYGLAARIEQFFGPGTRLTVL.

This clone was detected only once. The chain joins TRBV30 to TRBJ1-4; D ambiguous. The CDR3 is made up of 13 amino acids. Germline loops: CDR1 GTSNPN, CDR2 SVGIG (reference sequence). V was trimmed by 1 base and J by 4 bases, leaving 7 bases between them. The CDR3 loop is CAWSAGNNEKLFF. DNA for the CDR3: TGTGCCTGGAGTGCGGGGAATAATGAAAAACTGTTTTTT. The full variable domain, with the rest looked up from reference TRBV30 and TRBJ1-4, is SQTIHQWPATLVQPVGSPLSLECTVEGTSNPNLYWYRQAAGRGLQLLFYSVGIGQISSEVPQNLSASRPQDRQFILSSKKLLLSDSGFYLCAWSAGNNEKLFFGSGTQLSVL.

The CDR3 here is CASSLERAGSNEQFF. CDR3 DNA: TGTGCCAGCAGCTTAGAGCGGGCCGGGTCGAATGAGCAGTTCTTC. This sequence joins TRBV7-8 and TRBJ2-1; D perhaps matches TRBD2 (6 bases). V was shortened by 1 base and J by 7 bases, with 14 bases between the two germline ends. This CDR3 region has 15 residues. CDR1 SGHVS and CDR2 FQNEAQ come from the germline V gene.

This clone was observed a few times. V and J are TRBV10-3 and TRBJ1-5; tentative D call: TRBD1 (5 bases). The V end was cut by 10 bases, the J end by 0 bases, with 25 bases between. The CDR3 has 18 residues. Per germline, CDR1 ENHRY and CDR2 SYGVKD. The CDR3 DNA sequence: TGTGCCACCCAAGAACGGCCTTACGCGGGGGTTAGCAATCAGCCCCAGCATTTT. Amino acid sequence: CATQERPYAGVSNQPQHF.

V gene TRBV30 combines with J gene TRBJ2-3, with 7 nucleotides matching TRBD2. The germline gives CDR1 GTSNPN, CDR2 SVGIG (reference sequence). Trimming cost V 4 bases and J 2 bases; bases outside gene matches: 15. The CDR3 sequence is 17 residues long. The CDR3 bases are TGTGCCTGGACCCGTTACGGACTAGGGACCTCCACAGATACGCAGTATTTT. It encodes CAWTRYGLGTSTDTQYF.

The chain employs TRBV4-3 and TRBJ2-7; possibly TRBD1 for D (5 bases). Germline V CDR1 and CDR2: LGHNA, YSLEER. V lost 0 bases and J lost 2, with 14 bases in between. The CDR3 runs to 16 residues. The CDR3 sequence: CASSQDVRQSPYEQYF. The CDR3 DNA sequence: TGCGCCAGCAGCCAAGATGTCCGACAGTCCCCCTACGAGCAGTACTTC.

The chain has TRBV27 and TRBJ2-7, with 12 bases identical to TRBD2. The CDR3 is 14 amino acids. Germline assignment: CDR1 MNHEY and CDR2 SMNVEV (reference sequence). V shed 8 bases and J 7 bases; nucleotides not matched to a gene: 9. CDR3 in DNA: TGTGCCAGCGCCAGACTAGCGGGAGTCGGAGAGCAGTACTTC. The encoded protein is CASARLAGVGEQYF.

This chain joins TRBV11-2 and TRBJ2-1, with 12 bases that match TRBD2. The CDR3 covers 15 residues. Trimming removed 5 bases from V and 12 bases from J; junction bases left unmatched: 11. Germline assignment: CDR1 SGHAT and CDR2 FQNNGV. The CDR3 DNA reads TGTGCCAGCAGCGGAGGACTAGCGGGGACCGCTGGGCAGTTCTTC. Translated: CASSGGLAGTAGQFF.

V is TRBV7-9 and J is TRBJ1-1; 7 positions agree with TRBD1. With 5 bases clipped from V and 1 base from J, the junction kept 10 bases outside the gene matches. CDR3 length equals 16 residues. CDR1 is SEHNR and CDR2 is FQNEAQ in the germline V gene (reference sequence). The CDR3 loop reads CASSTRDSDPNTEAFF. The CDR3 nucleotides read TGTGCCAGCAGCACCCGGGACAGCGACCCGAACACTGAAGCTTTCTTT.

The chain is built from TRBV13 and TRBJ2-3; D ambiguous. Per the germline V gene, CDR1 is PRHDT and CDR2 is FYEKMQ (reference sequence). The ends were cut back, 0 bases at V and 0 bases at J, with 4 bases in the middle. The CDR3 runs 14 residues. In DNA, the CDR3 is TGTGCCAGCAGCTTAGGGCAGAGCACAGATACGCAGTATTTT. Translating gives CASSLGQSTDTQYF.

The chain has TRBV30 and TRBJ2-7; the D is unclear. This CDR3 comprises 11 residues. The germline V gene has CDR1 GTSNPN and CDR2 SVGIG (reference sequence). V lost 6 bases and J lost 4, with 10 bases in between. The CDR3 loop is CACKRSYEQYF. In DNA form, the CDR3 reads TGTGCCTGTAAGAGAAGTTACGAGCAGTACTTC. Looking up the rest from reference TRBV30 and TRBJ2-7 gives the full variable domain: SQTIHQWPATLVQPVGSPLSLECTVEGTSNPNLYWYRQAAGRGLQLLFYSVGIGQISSEVPQNLSASRPQDRQFILSSKKLLLSDSGFYLCACKRSYEQYFGPGTRLTVT.

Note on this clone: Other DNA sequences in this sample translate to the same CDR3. This chain's CDR3 is CASSVSGYYGYTF. The CDR3 DNA sequence: TGTGCCAGCAGTGTATCGGGGTACTATGGCTACACCTTC. This chain uses TRBV6-1 with TRBJ1-2; no firm D call. The CDR3 extends over 13 amino acids. Germline V gene lookup returns CDR1 MNHNS and CDR2 SASEGT. V lost 4 bases, J lost 3 bases, and 9 bases lay in between.

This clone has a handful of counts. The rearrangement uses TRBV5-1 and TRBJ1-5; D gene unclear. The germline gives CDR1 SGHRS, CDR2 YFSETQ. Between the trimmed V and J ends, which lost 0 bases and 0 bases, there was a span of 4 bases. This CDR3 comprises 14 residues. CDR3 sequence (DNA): TGCGCCAGCAGCTTGGCCGGTAGCAATCAGCCCCAGCATTTT. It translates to CASSLAGSNQPQHF.

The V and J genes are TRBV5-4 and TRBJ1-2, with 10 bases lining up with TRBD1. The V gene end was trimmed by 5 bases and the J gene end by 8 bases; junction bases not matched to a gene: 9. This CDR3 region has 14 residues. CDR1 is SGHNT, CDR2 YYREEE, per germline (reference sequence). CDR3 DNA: TGTGCCAGCAGGACCGGGACAGGGGCCGGGGGCTACACCTTC. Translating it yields CASRTGTGAGGYTF.

The CDR3, as DNA: TGTGCCAGCAGTGAAGCGCAGGGAATACGTGGCTACACCTTC. It is translated as CASSEAQGIRGYTF. V usage is TRBV6-1 and J usage is TRBJ1-2; D may be TRBD1 (5 bases). There are 14 residues in the CDR3. Germline V gene sequence: CDR1 MNHNS, CDR2 SASEGT. V dropped 0 bases and J dropped 7 bases, with 12 bases sitting between them.

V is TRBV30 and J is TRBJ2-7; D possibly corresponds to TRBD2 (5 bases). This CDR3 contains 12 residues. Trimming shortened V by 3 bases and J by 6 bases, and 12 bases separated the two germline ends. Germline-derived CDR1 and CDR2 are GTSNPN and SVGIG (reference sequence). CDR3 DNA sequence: TGTGCCTGGAGAGAGACTAAGTTCGAGCAGTACTTC. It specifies CAWRETKFEQYF.

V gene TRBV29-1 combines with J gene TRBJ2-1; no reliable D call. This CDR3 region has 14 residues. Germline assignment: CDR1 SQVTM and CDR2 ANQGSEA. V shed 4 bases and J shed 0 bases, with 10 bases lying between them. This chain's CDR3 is CSVVRQTSYNEQFF. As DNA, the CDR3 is TGCAGCGTTGTTCGACAAACCTCCTACAATGAGCAGTTCTTC.